This entry lists 10 T cell receptor beta chains sequenced from one sample in a study of CD8 T cells in Susac syndrome. It was with random hexamers that about 0.45 to 1 ug RNA was reverse transcribed. TCRdb used MiXCR to reprocess the immunoSEQ multiplex PCR reads, holding one entry per CDR3 protein. The sample gives about 100,000 distinct CDR3 sequences, 95% of which show up once; 0.3% is in the top ten. The sample taken for sequencing was CD8+ T cells from PBMCs. The receptor set was obtained from a human donor with Susac syndrome.

The gene calls are TRBV25-1 and TRBJ1-1; D may be TRBD1 (5 bases). Germline CDR1 reads MGHDK; CDR2 reads SYGVNS. There are 11 residues in the CDR3. Trimming stripped 8 bases from V and 8 bases from J, with 12 bases between. The CDR3 region is CASFREGEAFF. DNA for the CDR3: TGTGCCAGCTTCCGTGAGGGGGAAGCTTTCTTT.

The gene calls are TRBV7-9 and TRBJ2-7, with D tentatively TRBD1 (6 bases). Trimming cost V 5 bases and J 2 bases, with 10 bases left between them. This CDR3 spans 13 amino acids. Germline V gene data show CDR1 as SEHNR and CDR2 as FQNEAQ (reference sequence). The chain's CDR3 is CASSGQRPYEQYF. Written as DNA, the CDR3 is TGTGCCAGCAGCGGACAGAGACCCTACGAGCAGTACTTC.

The rearrangement joins TRBV23-1 to TRBJ2-2; D unresolved. TRBV23-1 is sorted into the ORF group, with uncertain function. There are 15 residues in the CDR3. The ends were cut back, 2 bases at V and 5 bases at J, with 12 bases in the middle. In DNA, the CDR3 is TGCGCCAGCAGTCAAAGTCCAAGACGGACCGGGGAGCTGTTTTTT. Translation gives CASSQSPRRTGELFF.

The genes are TRBV15 and TRBJ2-5; 8 bases line up with TRBD1. Looked up from germline, CDR1 is LNHNV and CDR2 is YYDKDF (reference sequence). This CDR3 has 15 amino acids. The J segment lost 5 bases and the V segment lost 8 bases, leaving 13 bases of the junction unmatched. The CDR3 sequence is CATQDRVAVQETQYF. In DNA, the CDR3 is TGTGCCACCCAGGACAGGGTAGCCGTCCAGGAGACCCAGTACTTC.

This chain joins TRBV15 and TRBJ2-7; 7 bases align to TRBD1. V lost 1 base and J lost 2; bases outside the gene matches: 2. Germline V gene sequence: CDR1 LNHNV, CDR2 YYDKDF (reference sequence). The CDR3 is 14 amino acids. In DNA, the CDR3 is TGTGCCACCAGCAGAGGACAGGGACCCTACGAGCAGTACTTC. Protein product: CATSRGQGPYEQYF. Full variable domain (rest looked up from reference TRBV15 and TRBJ2-7): DAMVIQNPRYQVTQFGKPVTLSCSQTLNHNVMYWYQQKSSQAPKLLFHYYDKDFNNEADTPDNFQSRRPNTSFCFLDIRSPGLGDTAMYLCATSRGQGPYEQYFGPGTRLTVT.

The chain carries TRBV15 and TRBJ2-5, with D hard to call. The V gene's germline CDR1 is LNHNV and CDR2 YYDKDF (reference sequence). The CDR3 is 13 residues long. The V end was cut by 3 bases, the J end by 5 bases, with 10 bases between. In DNA form, the CDR3 reads TGTGCCACCAGCAGCCAACTGGGGGAGACCCAGTACTTC. Translation: CATSSQLGETQYF.

This clonotype has only a few counts. The chain carries TRBV28 and TRBJ2-1; D remains ambiguous. The CDR3 extends over 13 amino acids. Germline CDR1 MDHEN, CDR2 SYDVKM. Trimming took 5 bases from V and 4 from J, leaving 9 bases between them. The CDR3 coding sequence is TGTGCCAGCAGTCTAGAGCCGTACAATGAGCAGTTCTTC. It encodes CASSLEPYNEQFF.

The gene calls are TRBV5-4 and TRBJ2-7, with D possibly called TRBD1 or TRBD2 (5 bases each). CDR3 length: 15 residues. The germline V and J ends were trimmed by 4 bases and 7 bases, with 21 bases remaining between them. Germline CDR1 and CDR2: SGHNT and YYREEE (reference sequence). CDR3 amino acids: CASSPGAEPAREQYF. The CDR3 coding sequence is TGTGCCAGCAGCCCCGGGGCGGAACCAGCCCGAGAGCAGTACTTC. The full variable domain, completed using reference TRBV5-4 and TRBJ2-7, is ETGVTQSPTHLIKTRGQQVTLRCSSQSGHNTVSWYQQALGQGPQFIFQYYREEENGRGNFPPRFSGLQFPNYSSELNVNALELDDSALYLCASSPGAEPAREQYFGPGTRLTVT.

The chain joins TRBV29-1 to TRBJ2-1, with D maybe TRBD2 (6 bases). This CDR3 comprises 15 residues. Germline loops: CDR1 SQVTM, CDR2 ANQGSEA. V lost 4 bases to trimming and J lost 0 bases, with 13 bases between them. The CDR3 DNA reads TGCAGCGTTGGGTTTGGGGGGAGCTCCTACAATGAGCAGTTCTTC. As protein: CSVGFGGSSYNEQFF.

The chain recombines TRBV3-1 with TRBJ2-7, with 14 bases matching TRBD2. This CDR3 spans 16 amino acids. Trimming at V came to 1 base and at J to 6 bases, leaving 5 bases not matched to a gene. CDR1 and CDR2 (germline): LGHDT, YNNKEL (reference sequence). CDR3: CASSQALGLAGAEQYF. Here the CDR3 DNA reads TGTGCCAGCAGCCAAGCCCTGGGACTAGCGGGAGCCGAGCAGTACTTC.